These T cell receptor beta chains were read from a single sample in a study of T cells after yellow fever vaccination. One entry per CDR3 protein, called by TCRdb with MiXCR from the 5' RACE reads. The top ten hold approximately 23% of the sample, which has 250,000 to 400,000 distinct CDR3 sequences, over 4% seen once. Sequenced material: PBMCs, taken 5 days after the yellow fever booster vaccination. These receptors all stem from a young man who received the YFV17D yellow fever vaccine. Each CDR3 is given with its conserved first and last residue. Each record gives: D gene, J gene, CDR3 length, V gene, clone size, CDR3 protein, CDR3 DNA. D genes are given only for firm matches. Some rows mark clone size as missing; the rest say once, few, many or name a class of expanded clone.

.,TRBJ1-6,13,TRBV18,many,CASRADQDSPLHF,TGTGCCAGCCGGGCGGACCAGGATTCACCCCTCCACTTT
.,TRBJ1-5,16,TRBV4-3,.,CASSQDAGLGNQPQHF,TGCGCCAGCAGCCAAGATGCGGGGTTAGGCAATCAGCCCCAGCATTTT
.,TRBJ2-3,15,TRBV12-3/TRBV12-4,.,CASSYELLGTDTQYF,TGTGCCAGCAGTTATGAGTTACTCGGCACAGATACGCAGTATTTT
.,TRBJ1-2,10,TRBV7-9,few,CASSFNGYTF,TGTGCCAGCAGCTTCAATGGCTACACCTTC
.,TRBJ1-5,17,TRBV7-8,many,CASTIDVARRGNQPQHF,TGTGCCAGCACCATAGACGTCGCGCGCAGAGGCAATCAGCCCCAGCATTTT
.,TRBJ2-3,15,TRBV4-3,many,CASSQEGTITDTQYF,TGCGCCAGCAGCCAAGAGGGCACCATCACAGATACGCAGTATTTT
.,TRBJ2-5,15,TRBV14,.,CASSRTELNQETQYF,TGTGCCAGCAGCCGGACGGAACTAAATCAAGAGACCCAGTACTTC
TRBD1,TRBJ2-1,17,TRBV5-1,.,CASSSRTGVGGYNEQFF,TGCGCCAGCAGCTCTCGGACAGGGGTTGGGGGCTACAATGAGCAGTTCTTC
.,TRBJ2-5,13,TRBV25-1,few,CASSEYEWETQYF,TGTGCCAGCAGTGAATATGAGTGGGAGACCCAGTACTTC
.,TRBJ2-3,14,TRBV9,few,CASSMYSDTDTQYF,TGTGCCAGCAGCATGTATTCGGACACAGATACGCAGTATTTT
TRBD1,TRBJ2-1,14,TRBV6-2/TRBV6-3,few,CASITGTGGNEQFF,TGTGCCAGCATCACGGGGACAGGGGGCAATGAGCAGTTCTTC
.,TRBJ2-5,15,TRBV7-8,few,CASSLGLGLWETQYF,TGTGCCAGCAGCTTGGGTTTAGGACTTTGGGAGACCCAGTACTTC
.,TRBJ1-1,13,TRBV6-2/TRBV6-3,few,CASRLQQNTEAFF,TGTGCCAGCAGATTACAACAGAACACTGAAGCTTTCTTT
.,TRBJ2-2,13,TRBV5-1,few,CASSFERAGELFF,TGCGCCAGCAGCTTTGAGAGAGCCGGGGAGCTGTTTTTT
.,TRBJ1-6,18,TRBV18,.,CASSPTSGEGSYNSPLHF,TGTGCCAGCTCACCCACTTCGGGGGAAGGCTCCTATAATTCACCCCTCCACTTT
TRBD1,TRBJ2-5,15,TRBV7-9,.,CASSSDRAGLETQYF,TGTGCCAGCAGCTCGGACAGGGCCGGTTTAGAGACCCAGTACTTC
.,TRBJ1-4,15,TRBV5-4,few,CASSWGGSGNEKLFF,TGTGCCAGCAGCTGGGGCGGAAGCGGTAATGAAAAACTGTTTTTT
.,TRBJ2-3,15,TRBV19,few,CASSLQGAFTDTQYF,TGTGCCAGTAGTTTACAGGGAGCCTTCACAGATACGCAGTATTTT
.,TRBJ2-6,14,TRBV5-1,.,CASCAGSGANVLTF,TGCGCCAGCTGTGCGGGCTCTGGGGCCAACGTCCTGACTTTC
TRBD2,TRBJ2-3,15,TRBV12-3/TRBV12-4,many,CASSLSGGPGDTQYF,TGTGCCAGCAGTTTGAGCGGGGGGCCGGGAGATACGCAGTATTTT
TRBD1,TRBJ2-1,15,TRBV9,few,CASSVGGTGGGEQFF,TGTGCCAGCAGCGTAGGTGGGACAGGGGGAGGTGAGCAGTTCTTC
.,TRBJ1-1,11,TRBV19,.,CASTASAEAFF,TGTGCCAGTACGGCGTCGGCTGAAGCTTTCTTT
.,TRBJ2-4,15,TRBV21-1,many,CASSNSGQAKNIQYF,TGTGCCAGCAGCAACTCGGGCCAGGCCAAAAACATTCAGTACTTC
TRBD2,TRBJ2-2,16,TRBV6-5,.,CASSLSGGHNTGELFF,TGTGCCAGCAGTTTAAGCGGGGGCCATAACACCGGGGAGCTGTTTTTT
.,TRBJ2-3,13,TRBV7-3,few,CASSLTESGTQYF,TGTGCCAGCAGCTTAACGGAGAGCGGGACGCAGTATTTT
.,TRBJ1-5,13,TRBV18,many,CASSEGEGQPQHF,TGTGCCAGCTCCGAGGGGGAAGGTCAGCCCCAGCATTTT
.,TRBJ2-3,15,TRBV3-1,few,CASSKPGTFTDTQYF,TGTGCCAGCAGCAAACCCGGGACTTTCACAGATACGCAGTATTTT
TRBD1,TRBJ1-5,14,TRBV6-6,.,CAISGQGEYQPQHF,TGTGCCATCTCCGGACAGGGGGAGTATCAGCCCCAGCATTTT
.,TRBJ1-1,16,TRBV4-1,few,CASSPVRRPMNTEAFF,TGCGCCAGCAGCCCGGTAAGGCGGCCCATGAACACTGAAGCTTTCTTT
TRBD1,TRBJ2-7,15,TRBV7-6,.,CASNPTQGAVHEQYF,TGTGCCAGCAACCCAACCCAGGGGGCGGTCCACGAGCAGTACTTC
TRBD1,TRBJ1-1,12,TRBV29-1,.,CSVEGTGRKSFF,TGCAGCGTTGAGGGGACAGGCCGGAAATCTTTCTTT
.,TRBJ2-2,14,TRBV2,few,CASSGTENTGELFF,TGTGCCAGCAGCGGTACGGAGAACACCGGGGAGCTGTTTTTT
.,TRBJ1-6,14,TRBV3-1,few,CASSQVSYNSPLHF,TGTGCCAGCAGCCAAGTTTCCTATAATTCACCCCTCCACTTT
.,TRBJ1-6,14,TRBV12-3/TRBV12-4,.,CASSPFSGAGPLHF,TGTGCCAGCAGCCCTTTTTCAGGGGCAGGACCCCTCCACTTT
.,TRBJ2-2,16,TRBV27,.,CASSGFLAVDTGELFF,TGTGCCAGCAGCGGTTTCTTAGCGGTGGACACCGGGGAGCTGTTTTTT
TRBD1,TRBJ1-6,16,TRBV3-1,few,CASSLGQGSYGSPLHF,TGTGCCAGCAGCCTGGGACAGGGGTCTTATGGTTCACCCCTCCACTTT
TRBD1,TRBJ2-3,18,TRBV4-3,.,CASSQDLGDRGSTDTQYF,TGCGCCAGCAGCCAAGATCTCGGAGACAGGGGGTCTACAGATACGCAGTATTTT
.,TRBJ1-1,15,TRBV5-4,.,CASSWAPNMNTEAFF,TGTGCCAGCAGCTGGGCACCAAATATGAACACTGAAGCTTTCTTT
.,TRBJ1-5,14,TRBV10-2,few,CASSETRVGQPQHF,TGCGCCAGCAGTGAGACCCGCGTGGGCCAGCCCCAGCATTTT
TRBD2,TRBJ2-3,18,TRBV7-3,many,CASSSMAFGTSYTDTQYF,TGTGCCAGCAGCTCCATGGCTTTTGGGACTAGTTACACAGATACGCAGTATTTT
.,TRBJ2-1,13,TRBV6-1,many,CASSEALLGEQFF,TGTGCCAGCAGTGAAGCGCTCCTTGGTGAGCAGTTCTTC
.,TRBJ2-1,13,TRBV5-1,.,CASSLGPVNEEFF,TGCGCCAGCAGCTTAGGGCCAGTCAATGAGGAGTTCTTC
TRBD1,TRBJ1-5,16,TRBV19,few,CASSIGRTGWNQPQHF,TGTGCCAGTAGTATAGGGCGGACAGGGTGGAATCAGCCCCAGCATTTT
TRBD1,TRBJ2-1,15,TRBV11-1,few,CASSPRQGARNEQFF,TGTGCCAGCAGCCCGCGACAGGGGGCGCGGAATGAGCAGTTCTTC
.,TRBJ2-6,12,TRBV7-9,few,CASRTGANVLTF,TGTGCCAGCCGGACTGGGGCCAACGTCCTGACTTTC